Shown below are 17 T cell receptor beta chains from a single sample sequenced in a study of siplizumab effects on memory and regulatory T cells. Produced via immunoSEQ multiplex PCR; TCRdb's table is partial and in-frame only. The sample includes over 55,000 clones, roughly 80% of them seen just once. Sequencing was performed on memory CD4+ T cells sorted from blood. These TCRs come from a human donor in good health.

This clone was seen a handful of times. V usage is TRBV11-2 and J usage is TRBJ1-1; D uncertain. The length of the CDR3 is 14 residues. Germline CDR1 SGHAT, CDR2 FQNNGV. Trimming cost V 2 bases and J 1 base, with 8 bases left between them. In DNA form, the CDR3 reads TGTGCCAGCAGCTTACAGCCTCAGAACACTGAAGCTTTCTTT. Its protein product is CASSLQPQNTEAFF.

V is TRBV7-2 and J is TRBJ1-5; D gene unclear. Trimming removed 5 bases from V and 3 bases from J, with 8 bases in between. Germline CDR1 is SGHTA and CDR2 is FQGNSA. This CDR3 comprises 13 residues. This CDR3 is CASSMRSNQPQHF. For the CDR3, the DNA is TGTGCCAGCAGCATGAGGTCCAATCAGCCCCAGCATTTT.

The rearrangement links TRBV6-5 to TRBJ1-5; TRBD1 might be the D (5 bases). CDR3 length: 13 amino acids. V was shortened by 6 bases and J by 3 bases, with 9 bases between the two germline ends. CDR1 MNHEY and CDR2 SVGAGI come from the germline V gene. The CDR3 nucleotides read TGTGCCAGCAGCCGGGGCTTCAATCAGCCCCAGCATTTT. Protein: CASSRGFNQPQHF.

CDR3 sequence reads: CASREGTSGRYTYEQYF. CDR3 DNA sequence: TGTGCCAGCAGAGAAGGGACTAGCGGGAGGTATACCTACGAGCAGTACTTC. The chain carries TRBV27 and TRBJ2-7, with 15 positions matching TRBD2. The germline V gene encodes CDR1 MNHEY and CDR2 SMNVEV (reference sequence). J was trimmed by 2 bases and V by 6 bases; bases with no gene match: 8. This CDR3 is built from 17 residues.

The chain carries TRBV5-6 and TRBJ1-4, with D possibly TRBD1 on 5 matching bases. V shed 4 bases and J shed 0 bases, with 16 bases lying between them. This CDR3 region has 17 residues. Germline V gives CDR1 SGHDT, CDR2 YYEEEE. The CDR3 DNA reads as TGTGCCAGCAGCACATACAGGCTCGGAACAACTAATGAAAAACTGTTTTTT. The encoded protein is CASSTYRLGTTNEKLFF.

This clone was observed a handful of times. The chain recombines TRBV7-2 with TRBJ1-5, with D perhaps matching TRBD1 (6 bases). Germline CDR1 and CDR2: SGHTA and FQGNSA. The V gene lost 4 bases and the J gene lost 0 bases, with 10 bases spanning the gap. CDR3 length: 15 residues. The CDR3 coding sequence is TGTGCCAGCAGCTCACAGGGCTATAGCAATCAGCCCCAGCATTTT. This codes for CASSSQGYSNQPQHF. Full variable domain (remainder filled in from reference TRBV7-2 and TRBJ1-5): GAGVSQSPSNKVTEKGKDVELRCDPISGHTALYWYRQSLGQGLEFLIYFQGNSAPDKSGLPSDRFSAERTGGSVSTLTIQRTQQEDSAVYLCASSSQGYSNQPQHFGDGTRLSIL.

The V call is TRBV5-8, the J call TRBJ2-5; D may match TRBD1 or TRBD2 (6 bases each). The CDR3 spans 15 residues. Germline values: CDR1 SGHTS, CDR2 YDEGEE. V lost 4 bases and J 5 bases, leaving 18 bases between the germline ends. The CDR3 protein is CASSPDGRGGETQYF. CDR3 sequence (DNA): TGTGCCAGCAGCCCGGATGGCAGGGGAGGTGAGACCCAGTACTTC.

This sequence joins TRBV2 and TRBJ1-5; 8 bases match TRBD1. This CDR3 is built from 13 residues. The junction had 5 bases not matched to a gene; V was cut back by 6 bases and J by 7 bases. The germline CDR1 and CDR2 sequences are SNHLY and FYNNEI. This CDR3 reads CASRDRAGQPQHF. CDR3 nucleotide sequence: TGTGCCAGCAGGGACAGGGCCGGGCAGCCCCAGCATTTT. Combining the CDR3 with reference TRBV2 and TRBJ1-5 gives the whole variable domain EPEVTQTPSHQVTQMGQEVILRCVPISNHLYFYWYRQILGQKVEFLVSFYNNEISEKSEIFDDQFSVERPDGSNFTLKIRSTKLEDSAMYFCASRDRAGQPQHFGDGTRLSIL.

The table lists this clone with a count of one. The rearrangement uses TRBV6-1 and TRBJ2-5; D unresolved. The better agreement between TRBJ2-7 and the DNA end casts doubt on the J call. The CDR3 length is 14 residues. Germline CDR1 is MNHNS and CDR2 is SASEGT. The CDR3 here is CASSEGPVTYEQYF. For the CDR3, the DNA is TGTGCCAGCAGTGAAGGGCCGGTCACCTACGAGCAGTACTTC.

This clone was found a few times. V usage is TRBV7-9 and J usage is TRBJ1-1, with TRBD1 as a possible D gene (5 bases). V was trimmed by 5 bases and J by 4 bases, leaving 11 bases between them. The germline V gene has CDR1 SEHNR and CDR2 FQNEAQ (reference sequence). The CDR3 is 13 amino acids. CDR3 sequence: CASSMDTATEAFF. DNA for the CDR3: TGTGCCAGCAGCATGGACACTGCCACTGAAGCTTTCTTT.

This clone is a singleton in its sample. V gene TRBV4-2 combines with J gene TRBJ1-6, with 8 bases matching TRBD1. Germline CDR1 and CDR2: LGHNA and YNFKEQ. This CDR3 is built from 15 residues. Trimming cost V 5 bases and J 4 bases; bases outside gene matches: 4. CDR3 residues: CASSTQGAYNSPLHF. The DNA for the CDR3 is TGTGCCAGCAGCACCCAGGGGGCTTATAATTCACCCCTCCACTTT.

CDR3 bases: TGCGCCAGCAGCTCGGGACTAGCGGGGATTACAGATACGCAGTATTTT. It encodes CASSSGLAGITDTQYF. The chain couples TRBV5-1 to TRBJ2-3, with 13 bases matching TRBD2. CDR3 length: 16 residues. Germline CDR1 and CDR2: SGHRS and YFSETQ. The V segment lost 3 bases and the J segment 3 bases; nucleotides outside the gene matches: 4.

The table lists this clone with a few counts. Germline is not matched at one junction end, which may reflect a read error. The V and J genes are TRBV19 and TRBJ2-7, with D unclear. The CDR3 contains 13 residues. CDR1 and CDR2 from the germline V gene are LNHDA and SQIVND (reference sequence). CDR3 DNA sequence: TGTGCCAGTAGTACGGACGGAAACTACGGGCAGTACTTC. Translating it yields CASSTDGNYGQYF.

V is TRBV6-1 and J is TRBJ2-7, with D unresolved. The CDR3 totals 17 residues. V lost 2 bases to trimming and J lost 0 bases, with 17 bases between them. From germline, CDR1 is MNHNS and CDR2 SASEGT. The CDR3 bases are TGTGCCAGCAGTGAACTCCCTGCAGGTGGCTCCTCCTACGAGCAGTACTTC. Encoded protein: CASSELPAGGSSYEQYF.

This chain connects TRBV7-9 to TRBJ1-1, with TRBD1 matching over 7 bases. Losses at the gene ends were 6 bases for V and 4 bases for J; bases not matched to a gene: 8. The CDR3 extends over 14 amino acids. The V gene's germline CDR1 is SEHNR and CDR2 FQNEAQ (reference sequence). This chain's CDR3 is CASRNTGDFTEAFF. CDR3 sequence (DNA): TGTGCCAGCAGGAACACAGGGGATTTCACTGAAGCTTTCTTT.

V is TRBV19 and J is TRBJ2-1, with D tentatively TRBD2 (6 bases). V gave up 2 bases and J gave up 7 bases, with 18 bases separating them. Germline CDR1 is LNHDA and CDR2 is SQIVND (reference sequence). The CDR3 runs to 16 residues. CDR3 sequence: CASSILDSSGRNEQFF. In DNA form, the CDR3 reads TGTGCCAGTAGTATATTAGACAGCTCTGGGAGGAATGAGCAGTTCTTC.

The rearrangement links TRBV6-5 to TRBJ1-3, with D maybe TRBD1 (5 bases). The CDR3 consists of 15 residues. Germline values: CDR1 MNHEY, CDR2 SVGAGI. V lost 2 bases, J lost 2 bases, and 10 bases lay in between. CDR3 amino acids: CASSYGGSPGNTIYF. The CDR3 DNA follows: TGTGCCAGCAGTTACGGGGGAAGCCCTGGAAACACCATATATTTT.